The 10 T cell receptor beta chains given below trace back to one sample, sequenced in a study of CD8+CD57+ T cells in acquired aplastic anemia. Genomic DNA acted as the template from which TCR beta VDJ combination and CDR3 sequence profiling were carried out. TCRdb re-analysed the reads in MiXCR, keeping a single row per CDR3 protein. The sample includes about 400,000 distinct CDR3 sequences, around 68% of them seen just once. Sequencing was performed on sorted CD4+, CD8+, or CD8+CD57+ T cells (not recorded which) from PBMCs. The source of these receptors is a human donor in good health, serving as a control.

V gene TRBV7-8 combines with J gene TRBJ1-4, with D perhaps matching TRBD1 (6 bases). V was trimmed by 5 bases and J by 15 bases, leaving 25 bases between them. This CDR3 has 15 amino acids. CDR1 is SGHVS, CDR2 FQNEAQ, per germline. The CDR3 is CASSKNPGPGANVFF. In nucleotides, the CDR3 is TGTGCCAGCAGCAAAAACCCCGGGCCAGGGGCAAACGTGTTTTTT. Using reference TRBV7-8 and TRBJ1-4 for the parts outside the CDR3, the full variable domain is GAGVSQSPRYKVAKRGQDVALRCDPISGHVSLFWYQQALGQGPEFLTYFQNEAQLDKSGLPSDRFFAERPEGSVSTLKIQRTQQEDSAVYLCASSKNPGPGANVFFGSGTQLSVL.

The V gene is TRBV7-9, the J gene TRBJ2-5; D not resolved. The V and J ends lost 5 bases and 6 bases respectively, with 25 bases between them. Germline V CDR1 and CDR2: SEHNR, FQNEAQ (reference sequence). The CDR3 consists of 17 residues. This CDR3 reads CASSPASDATYEQTQYF. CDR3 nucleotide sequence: TGTGCCAGCAGCCCTGCCAGTGATGCAACCTACGAGCAGACCCAGTACTTC.

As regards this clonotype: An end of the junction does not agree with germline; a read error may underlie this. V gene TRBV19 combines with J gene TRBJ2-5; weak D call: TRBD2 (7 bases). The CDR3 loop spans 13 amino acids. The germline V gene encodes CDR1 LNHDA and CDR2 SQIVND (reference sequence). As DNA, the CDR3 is TGTGCCAGTAGTAGGGGGGGGCCGGGGACCCAGTATTTC. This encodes CASSRGGPGTQYF.

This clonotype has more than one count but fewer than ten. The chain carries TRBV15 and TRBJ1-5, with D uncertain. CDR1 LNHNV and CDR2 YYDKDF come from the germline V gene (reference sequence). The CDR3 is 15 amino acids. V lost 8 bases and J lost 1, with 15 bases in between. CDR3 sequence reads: CATAHLRGSNQPQHF. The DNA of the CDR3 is TGTGCCACCGCACACCTCCGAGGGAGCAATCAGCCCCAGCATTTT.

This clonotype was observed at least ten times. CDR3 region: CSAERSGELFF. CDR3 in DNA: TGCAGTGCTGAGCGATCCGGGGAGCTGTTTTTT. The genes are TRBV20-1 and TRBJ2-2; D gene unclear. Looked up from germline, CDR1 is DFQATT and CDR2 is SNEGSKA (reference sequence). There are 11 residues in the CDR3. The V gene lost 5 bases and the J gene lost 6 bases, with 7 bases spanning the gap.

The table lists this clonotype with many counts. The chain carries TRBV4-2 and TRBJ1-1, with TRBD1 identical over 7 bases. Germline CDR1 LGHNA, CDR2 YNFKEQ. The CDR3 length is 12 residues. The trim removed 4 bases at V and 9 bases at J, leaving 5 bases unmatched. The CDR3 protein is CASSRMGQQAFF. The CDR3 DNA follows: TGTGCCAGCAGCCGGATGGGACAGCAAGCTTTCTTT.

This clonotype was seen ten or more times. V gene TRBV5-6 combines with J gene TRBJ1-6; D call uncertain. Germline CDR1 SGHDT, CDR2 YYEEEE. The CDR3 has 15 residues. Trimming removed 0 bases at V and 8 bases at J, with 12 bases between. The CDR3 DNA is TGTGCCAGCAGCTTGGGAGGGTATAGACATTCACCCCTCCACTTT. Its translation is CASSLGGYRHSPLHF.

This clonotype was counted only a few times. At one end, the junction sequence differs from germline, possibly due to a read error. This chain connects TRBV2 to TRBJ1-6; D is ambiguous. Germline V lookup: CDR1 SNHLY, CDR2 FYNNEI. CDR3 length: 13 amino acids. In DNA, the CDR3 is TGTGCCAGCAGTGGGACCGAAAATTCACCCCCCCACTTT. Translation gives CASSGTENSPPHF.

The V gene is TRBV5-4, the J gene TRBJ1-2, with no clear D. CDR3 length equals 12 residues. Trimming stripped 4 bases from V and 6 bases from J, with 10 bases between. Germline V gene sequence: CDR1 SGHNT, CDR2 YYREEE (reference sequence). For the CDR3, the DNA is TGTGCCAGCAGCCCGGGGATCAATGGCTACACCTTC. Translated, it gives CASSPGINGYTF.

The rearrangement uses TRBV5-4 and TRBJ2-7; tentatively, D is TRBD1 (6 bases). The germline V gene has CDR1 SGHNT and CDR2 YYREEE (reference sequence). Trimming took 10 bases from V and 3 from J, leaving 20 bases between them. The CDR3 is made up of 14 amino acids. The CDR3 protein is CAWSVQGLVYEQYF. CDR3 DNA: TGTGCCTGGAGTGTTCAGGGGTTAGTCTACGAGCAGTACTTC.